The entry that follows covers one T cell receptor beta chain sequence. V was shortened by 0 bases and J by 6 bases, with 11 bases between the two germline ends. The length of the CDR3 is 15 residues. Germline-derived CDR1 and CDR2 are LGHNA and YSLEER. Donors were grouped by their self-reported clinical history. Profiled with immunoSEQ multiplex PCR; TCRdb holds only in-frame clones, not every one. The profile shows approximately 130,000 clones, 75% to 90% of them singletons. The sample belongs to a study of blood T cell repertoires in COVID-19. Sequencing used PBMCs or T cells enriched from blood (not recorded which). This clonotype was sampled from a woman aged 50 to 60 who had recovered from COVID-19. The chain carries TRBV4-3 and TRBJ1-4, with D perhaps TRBD1 (6 bases). CDR3 nucleotide sequence: TGCGCCAGCAGCCAAGATGGGCAGGGGTATGAAAAACTGTTTTTT. It translates to CASSQDGQGYEKLFF.